This T cell receptor beta chain was captured by sequencing in a study of T cell changes during pregnancy in multiple sclerosis. V shed 5 bases and J 1 base; nucleotides not matched to a gene: 7. Germline lookup yields CDR1 MNHEY and CDR2 SVGAGI. The CDR3 is 15 residues long. The protocol was immunoSEQ multiplex PCR, while the TCRdb copy is restricted to in-frame clones and leaves out a portion. The repertoire holds approximately 51,000 clones, 92% seen once, with approximately 0.5% in the top ten. The sample in question was CD4+ T cells from peripheral blood mononuclear cells, obtained after pregnancy. This clonotype was obtained from a female donor with multiple sclerosis, enrolled in a pregnancy study. The chain uses TRBV6-5 and TRBJ1-2; TRBD1 matches 7 bases. The CDR3 coding sequence is TGTGCCAGCAGTCATCGGACAGGATATAACTATGGCTACACCTTC. It encodes CASSHRTGYNYGYTF.